This TCR beta chain was documented in a study of blood T cell repertoires in COVID-19. Study-wide background: Whether acute or convalescent, the COVID-19 samples came from the United States, Italy and Spain.

The table came from immunoSEQ multiplex PCR; TCRdb's copy has only in-frame clones and leaves some out. Of some 120,000 clones listed, roughly 85% are singletons. The CDR3 covers 13 residues. V lost 7 bases, J lost 1 base, and 10 bases lay in between. The germline gives CDR1 SGHNT, CDR2 YENEEA. The TCR sequence derives from a human donor in a cohort sampled during active COVID-19. V usage is TRBV11-3 and J usage is TRBJ2-5, with D possibly TRBD1 on 6 matching bases. Material: peripheral blood. Here the CDR3 DNA reads TGTGCCAGCAACAGGGACCCCCAAGAGACCCAGTACTTC. As protein: CASNRDPQETQYF. The full variable domain, rest sourced from reference TRBV11-3 and TRBJ2-5, is EAGVVQSPRYKIIEKKQPVAFWCNPISGHNTLYWYLQNLGQGPELLIRYENEEAVDDSQLPKDRFSAERLKGVDSTLKIQPAELGDSAVYLCASNRDPQETQYFGPGTRLLVL.